Included here is one T cell receptor beta chain sequence, with context. Produced via immunoSEQ multiplex PCR; TCRdb's table is partial and in-frame only. The sample consists of tens of thousands of clones, roughly 87% of them appearing once. This entry is derived from a study of blood T cell repertoires in COVID-19. Across the study: Specimens from acute and convalescent COVID-19 originated in the United States, Italy and Spain. Sources were T cells, B-cell-depleted T cells, or PBMCs; the material itself was cDNA or gDNA.

CDR3 length: 14 residues. Germline CDR1 ENHRY, CDR2 SYGVKD. Seattle researchers signed up patients amid active infection and tracked them longitudinally. J is TRBJ2-5 and V is TRBV10-3, with 10 bases fitting TRBD2. The specimen was peripheral blood. The receptor comes from an elderly woman with COVID-19, enrolled during active disease. The DNA for the CDR3 is TGTGCAATCTCGGAGCGGGGGGGTAGGGAGACCCAGTACTTC. Protein product: CAISERGGRETQYF.